This T cell receptor beta chain was obtained from a study of T cell responses to AZD1222 COVID-19 vaccine. The study's findings and limits: Spike-specific TCRs gained breadth and depth after people received two AZD1222 doses. Without day 14 samples, only post-peak T cell repertoires were studied.

Regarding this clone: Its target is not known.

J gave up 7 bases and V 2 bases, and 18 bases lay outside the gene matches. From germline, CDR1 is MNHEY and CDR2 SMNVEV (reference sequence). CDR3 length equals 18 residues. TCRdb's table, derived via immunoSEQ multiplex PCR, lists solely in-frame clones and lacks some. The table lists around 100,000 clones, about 83% of them singletons. V usage is TRBV27 and J usage is TRBJ2-7; 9 bases are a match to TRBD1. The source material was peripheral blood, sampled on day 0 of AZD1222 vaccination. This receptor was taken from an adult in good health. The CDR3 region is CASSLTPGQGGRGREQYF. The CDR3 nucleotides are TGTGCCAGCAGTTTAACCCCGGGACAGGGAGGAAGAGGGCGGGAGCAGTACTTC.